This T cell receptor beta chain emerged from a study of blood T cell repertoires in COVID-19 (dated by TCRdb to the early 2020s). In the study overall: Collaborator samples came from the United States, Italy and Spain and covered acute and convalescent phases of COVID-19. The repertoires were released in a freely available public database intended as a resource for research on the immune response to SARS-CoV-2. The prospective study material was composed of cDNA or gDNA derived from T cells, B-cell-depleted T cells, or PBMCs. Sample metadata almost always included a de-identified subject ID, COVID-19 status, age in years and sex. Deeply sampled blood TCRbeta repertoires from subjects exposed to, actively infected with, or recovered from COVID-19 were included in the dataset. The samples were drawn from the first 160 participants of the ongoing ImmuneRACE study and from 1,254 subjects provided by 6 global collaborators. Where available, HLA class I and class II types were taken from metadata supplied by the sample provider and were not determined by assay-based typing.

Comments on this clone: Its cognate antigen has yet to be identified. No per-base quality is available; no much larger clone lies one base away.

Enrolling through a virtual design, the prospective study's participants ranged in age from roughly 18 to 95 years and lived across some 22 United States geographic areas. In the prospective study, cohorts were assigned on the basis of participant-reported clinical history obtained from a screening survey and a study questionnaire. ImmuneRACE Cohort 3 recovered participants were defined by two consecutive negative NP/OP PCR tests, healthcare professional clearance, or symptom resolution. In the prospective study, whole blood, serum and a nasopharyngeal or oropharyngeal swab were collected from each participant by mobile phlebotomists. Over an approximately 2-month period, participants in the prospective study had the option of providing additional blood draws and questionnaires. Prospective study blood samples were shipped either frozen or at room temperature before DNA extraction. V is cut back by 5 bases and J by 6 bases, with 14 bases in the junction unmatched. CDR1 SGHRS and CDR2 YFSETQ are derived from the germline V gene. CDR3 length: 19 amino acids, cysteine to phenylalanine. The entry retains the CDR3 DNA only, 57 bases that are in frame from base 1.

General conclusions and limits of the study: Clinical and demographic metadata were provided uncurated, with the amount varying by source and participant.

The immunoSEQ Assay, a bias-controlled multiplex PCR, was used to amplify TCRbeta CDR3 regions from genomic DNA. The study's own analysis went as follows. The number of nucleated cells in each sample was estimated from the amplification of reference gene primers within the assay. To quantify the absolute abundance of each unique TCRbeta CDR3 rearrangement, sequence reads were collapsed and filtered. For each sample, productive Simpson clonality was calculated by taking the square root of Simpson's diversity index across productive rearrangements. What TCRdb holds here is the immuneACCESS table cut down to in-frame rearrangements. Part of the clones is not present; checked against another copy, under half of the missing clones reflect an unresolved V gene, and the others are unexplained. The V and J calls and clone size were taken over from that table, and D and trimming were inferred from the DNA. Present in this sample are about 250,000 clones, around 87% of which were seen just once. The biggest ten clones account for roughly 2.5% of the sample.

This clonotype was sampled from a young woman who had recovered from COVID-19. Recombination linked TRBV5-1 to TRBJ2-1; TRBD2 agrees with 16 junctional bases. Sequencing was carried out using PBMCs or T cells enriched from blood (not recorded which). Here is the DNA: TGCGCCAGCAGGCCTCTGCCGGGACTAGCGGGGGGGGCTGGCAATGAGCAGTTCTTC. Its protein reads: CASRPLPGLAGGAGNEQFF.